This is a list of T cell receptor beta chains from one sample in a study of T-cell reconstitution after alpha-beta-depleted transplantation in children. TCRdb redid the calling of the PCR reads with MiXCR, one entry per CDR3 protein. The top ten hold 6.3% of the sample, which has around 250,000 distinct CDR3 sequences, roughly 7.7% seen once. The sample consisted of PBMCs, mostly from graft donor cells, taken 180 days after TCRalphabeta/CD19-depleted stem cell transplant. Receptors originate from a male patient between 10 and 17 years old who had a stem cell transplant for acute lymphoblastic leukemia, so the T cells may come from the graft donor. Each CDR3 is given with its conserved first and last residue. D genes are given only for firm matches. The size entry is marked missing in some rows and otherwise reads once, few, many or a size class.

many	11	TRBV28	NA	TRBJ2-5	CASTGRDIQYF	TGTGCCAGCACAGGCCGGGATATCCAGTACTTC
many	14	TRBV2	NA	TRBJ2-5	CASRAGTFQETQYF	TGTGCCAGCCGGGCAGGGACTTTCCAAGAGACCCAGTACTTC
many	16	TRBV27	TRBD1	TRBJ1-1	CASSLDLGRGVTEAFF	TGTGCCAGCAGTTTGGATTTGGGCAGGGGGGTCACTGAAGCTTTCTTT
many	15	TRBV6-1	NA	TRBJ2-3	CARPWSPVETDTQYF	TGTGCCAGGCCGTGGTCCCCGGTCGAAACAGATACGCAGTATTTT
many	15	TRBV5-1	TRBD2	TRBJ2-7	CASSHSGTSDYEQYF	TGCGCCAGCAGCCACTCCGGGACTAGCGACTACGAGCAGTACTTC
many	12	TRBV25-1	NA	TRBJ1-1	CASSEDGPRAFF	TGTGCCAGCAGTGAAGATGGGCCAAGGGCTTTCTTT
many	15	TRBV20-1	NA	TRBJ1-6	CSARDRAGFNSPLHF	TGCAGTGCTAGAGATAGGGCAGGGTTTAATTCACCCCTCCACTTT
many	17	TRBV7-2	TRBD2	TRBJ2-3	CASSSLEGGWGTDTQYF	TGTGCCAGCAGCTCGCTGGAGGGAGGGTGGGGCACAGATACGCAGTATTTT
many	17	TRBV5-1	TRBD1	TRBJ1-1	CASSLLGGTGSNTEAFF	TGCGCCAGCAGCTTGTTGGGGGGGACAGGGTCGAACACTGAAGCTTTCTTT
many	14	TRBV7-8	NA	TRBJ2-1	CASSFHQSSYNEQF	TGTGCCAGCAGCTTCCACCAGAGCTCCTACAATGAGCAGTTC
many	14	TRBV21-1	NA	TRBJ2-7	CASSKAGKIYEQYF	TGTGCCAGCAGCAAAGCCGGGAAAATCTACGAGCAGTACTTC
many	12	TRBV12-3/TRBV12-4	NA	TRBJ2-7	CASRYREREQYF	TGTGCCAGCAGGTACAGGGAGCGCGAGCAGTACTTC
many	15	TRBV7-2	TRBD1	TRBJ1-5	CASSSPDRANQPQHF	TGTGCCAGCAGCTCCCCGGACAGGGCCAATCAGCCCCAGCATTTT
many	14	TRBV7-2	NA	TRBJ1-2	CASSFGGQPYGYTF	TGTGCCAGCAGCTTTGGAGGACAGCCCTATGGCTACACCTTC
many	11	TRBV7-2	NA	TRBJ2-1	CASSREDEQFF	TGTGCCAGCAGCCGGGAAGATGAGCAGTTCTTC
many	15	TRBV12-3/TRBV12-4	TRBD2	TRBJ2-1	CASSLRAGGGNEQFF	TGTGCCAGCAGTTTAAGAGCGGGGGGGGGAAATGAGCAGTTCTTC
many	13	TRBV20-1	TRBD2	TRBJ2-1	CSAELAVYNEQFF	TGCAGTGCTGAACTAGCGGTCTACAATGAGCAGTTCTTC
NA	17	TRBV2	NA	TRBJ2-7	CASSEPKTRLVPYEQYF	TGTGCCAGCAGTGAACCTAAGACTAGACTTGTTCCCTACGAGCAGTACTTC
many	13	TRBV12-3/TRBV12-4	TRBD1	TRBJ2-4	CASTRDRGNIQYF	TGTGCCAGCACCAGGGACAGGGGAAACATTCAGTACTTC
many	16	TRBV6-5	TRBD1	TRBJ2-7	CASSYSLVDRGYEQYF	TGTGCCAGCAGTTACTCGCTCGTGGACAGGGGCTACGAGCAGTACTTC
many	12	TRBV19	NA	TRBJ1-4	CASGEGSEKLFF	TGTGCTAGCGGGGAGGGCTCGGAAAAACTGTTTTTT
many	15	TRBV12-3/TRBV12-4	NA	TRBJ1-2	CASSFEIILSYGYTF	TGTGCCAGCAGTTTTGAGATAATCTTAAGCTATGGCTACACCTTC
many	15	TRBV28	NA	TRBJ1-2	CASSPGPRAEYGYTF	TGTGCCAGCAGCCCCGGACCGCGGGCCGAATATGGCTACACCTTC
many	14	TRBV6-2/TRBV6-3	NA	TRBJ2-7	CASSYLQDWHEQYF	TGTGCCAGCAGTTACCTCCAAGACTGGCACGAGCAGTACTTC
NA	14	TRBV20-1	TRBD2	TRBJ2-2	CSAQTLAGGGELFF	TGCAGTGCCCAGACACTAGCGGGAGGGGGGGAGCTGTTTTTT
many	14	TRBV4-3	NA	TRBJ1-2	CASSQAGSGYGYTF	TGCGCCAGCAGCCAAGCAGGGTCTGGGTATGGCTACACCTTC
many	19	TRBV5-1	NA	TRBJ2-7	CASSLAPSSLPTGDYEQYF	TGCGCCAGCAGCTTGGCGCCTAGCAGCCTACCTACGGGGGACTACGAGCAGTACTTC
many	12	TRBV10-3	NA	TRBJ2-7	CAISESLGEQYF	TGTGCCATCAGTGAGAGTCTGGGCGAGCAGTACTTC
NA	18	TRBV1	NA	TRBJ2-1	CASSQDGGLATVHNEQFF	TGCGCCAGCAGCCAAGATGGAGGACTAGCTACCGTCCACAATGAGCAGTTCTTC
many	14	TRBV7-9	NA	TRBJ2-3	CASSPWTGTDTQYF	TGTGCCAGCAGCCCTTGGACAGGCACAGATACGCAGTATTTT
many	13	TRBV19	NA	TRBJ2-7	CAASAGVSYEQYF	TGTGCCGCCTCCGCAGGGGTTTCCTACGAGCAGTACTTC
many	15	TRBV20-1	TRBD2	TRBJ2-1	CSARDLASGRGEQFF	TGCAGTGCTAGAGATCTGGCTAGCGGGAGAGGTGAGCAGTTCTTC
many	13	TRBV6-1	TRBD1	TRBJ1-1	CASQGTGNTEAFF	TGTGCCAGCCAAGGGACAGGGAACACTGAAGCTTTCTTT
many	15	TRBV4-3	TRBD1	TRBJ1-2	CASSQYTGGDYGYTF	TGCGCCAGCAGCCAATATACAGGGGGCGATTATGGCTACACCTTC
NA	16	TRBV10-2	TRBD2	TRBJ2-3	CASSDLAGEVTDTQYF	TGCGCCAGCAGTGACCTAGCGGGAGAGGTTACAGATACGCAGTATTTT
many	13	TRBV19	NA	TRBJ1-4	CASTAGTAGGLFF	TGTGCCAGTACCGCCGGGACCGCCGGGGGGTTGTTTTTT
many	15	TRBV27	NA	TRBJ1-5	CASSLSSRDRVPQHF	TGTGCCAGCAGTTTATCTTCCAGGGACCGAGTGCCCCAGCATTTT
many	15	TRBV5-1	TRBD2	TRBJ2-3	CASSRGGDRTDTQYF	TGCGCCAGCAGCCGGGGGGGAGACCGCACAGATACGCAGTATTTT
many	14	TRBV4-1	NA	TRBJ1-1	CASSQPTENTEAFF	TGCGCCAGCAGCCAACCTACAGAGAACACTGAAGCTTTCTTT
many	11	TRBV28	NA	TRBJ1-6	CASSTGLPLHF	TGTGCCAGCAGTACCGGGCTTCCCCTCCACTTT
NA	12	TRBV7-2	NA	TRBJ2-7	CASSLVSLEQYF	TGTGCCAGCAGCTTAGTCAGCCTGGAGCAGTACTTC
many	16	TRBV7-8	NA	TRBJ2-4	CASSLAPVIAKNIQYF	TGTGCCAGCAGCTTAGCCCCGGTCATAGCCAAAAACATTCAGTACTTC
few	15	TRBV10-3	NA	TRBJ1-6	CAISEKGIYNSPLHF	TGTGCCATCAGTGAAAAAGGGATATATAATTCACCCCTCCACTTT
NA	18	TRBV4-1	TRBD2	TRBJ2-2	CASSQDLMGLAYTGELFF	TGCGCCAGCAGCCAAGATTTGATGGGACTAGCCTATACCGGGGAGCTGTTTTTT
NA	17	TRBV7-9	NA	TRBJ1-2	CASTPRAGTPSPSGYTF	TGTGCCAGCACCCCCCGGGCCGGGACCCCGTCTCCTAGCGGCTACACCTTC
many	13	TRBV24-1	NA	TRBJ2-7	CATGAGLGYEQYF	TGTGCCACCGGTGCGGGTTTAGGATACGAGCAGTACTTC
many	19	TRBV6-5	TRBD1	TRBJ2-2	CASSYSILDRGLNTGELFF	TGTGCCAGCAGTTACTCGATTCTGGACAGGGGCCTGAACACCGGGGAGCTGTTTTTT